These 20 T cell receptor beta chains were sequenced from one sample in a study of blood T cell repertoires in COVID-19. Assay used: immunoSEQ multiplex PCR; TCRdb lists only in-frame clones, some missing. In the table there are approximately 250,000 clones, about nine tenths of which are singletons. Sequenced sample: peripheral blood. These receptors were collected from a man in his forties with active or convalescent COVID-19.

The V call is TRBV5-1, the J call TRBJ1-2; 9 nucleotides line up with TRBD1. After removal of 0 bases from V and 4 bases from J, the junction contained 10 bases not matched to a gene. The germline CDR1 and CDR2 sequences are SGHRS and YFSETQ. The CDR3 consists of 17 residues. The chain's CDR3 is CASSLALGQGIGYGYTF. The CDR3, as DNA: TGCGCCAGCAGCTTGGCCCTGGGACAGGGTATTGGCTATGGCTACACCTTC.

The chain combines TRBV4-2 with TRBJ2-5, with 7 positions matching TRBD2. Germline assignment: CDR1 LGHNA and CDR2 YNFKEQ. After removal of 0 bases from V and 5 bases from J, the junction contained 9 bases not matched to a gene. The CDR3 loop spans 16 amino acids. The DNA for the CDR3 is TGTGCCAGCAGCCAAGATCGGGGGGAGGGCCGGGAGACCCAGTACTTC. It yields the protein CASSQDRGEGRETQYF.

The rearrangement links TRBV5-1 to TRBJ1-6; 9 bases are shared with TRBD1. J was trimmed by 9 bases and V by 9 bases; bases with no gene match: 10. Germline CDR1 is SGHRS and CDR2 is YFSETQ. The CDR3 runs 14 residues. The CDR3 DNA follows: TGCGCCATCCCCCGGGACAGGGAAGGTTCACCCCTCCACTTT. This codes for CAIPRDREGSPLHF.

This chain connects TRBV24-1 to TRBJ2-5; D possibly corresponds to TRBD1 (6 bases). Looked up from germline, CDR1 is KGHDR and CDR2 is SFDVKD. V lost 4 bases to trimming and J lost 3 bases, with 11 bases between them. The CDR3 totals 14 residues. CDR3 protein: CATSDLDSEETQYF. As DNA, the CDR3 is TGTGCCACCAGTGACCTGGACAGTGAAGAGACCCAGTACTTC.

The chain joins TRBV7-9 to TRBJ2-7; D is unclear. V dropped 2 bases and J dropped 1 base, with 12 bases sitting between them. In germline, CDR1 is SEHNR, CDR2 FQNEAQ (reference sequence). The CDR3 contains 15 residues. For the CDR3, the DNA is TGTGCCAGCAGCTTAAATTTCGACACTTCCTACGAGCAGTACTTC. Its translation is CASSLNFDTSYEQYF.

This chain uses TRBV15 with TRBJ2-1; 9 positions match TRBD2. The CDR3 runs to 16 residues. CDR1 and CDR2 from the germline V gene are LNHNV and YYDKDF (reference sequence). Trimming cost V 0 bases and J 8 bases; bases outside gene matches: 8. As DNA, the CDR3 is TGTGCCACCAGCAGAGAGATCGCGGGGGGGCAAGATGAGCAGTTCTTC. It translates to CATSREIAGGQDEQFF.

The rearrangement links TRBV13 to TRBJ2-5; D perhaps matches TRBD1 (7 bases). Germline V gene lookup returns CDR1 PRHDT and CDR2 FYEKMQ (reference sequence). The length of the CDR3 is 15 residues. The V end lost 2 bases, the J end lost 9 bases, and 19 bases lay between the germline ends. The CDR3 sequence is CASSLPPSQGEAQYF. In DNA form, the CDR3 reads TGTGCCAGCAGCTTACCCCCTTCGCAGGGGGAGGCCCAGTACTTC.

The rearrangement joins TRBV6-2 or TRBV6-3 to TRBJ2-7; D possibly corresponds to TRBD1 (6 bases). The germline V gene has CDR1 MNHEY and CDR2 SVGEGT. The CDR3 contains 13 residues. V lost 6 bases, J lost 5 bases, and 14 bases lay in between. The CDR3 coding sequence is TGTGCCAGCAGCCGTAACAGGGACCACGAGCAGTACTTC. Its translation: CASSRNRDHEQYF.

This clone came up a few times. The chain is built from TRBV5-1 and TRBJ1-2, with 9 bases matching TRBD1. Germline trimming cut 3 bases from V and 3 bases from J; bases unmatched to any gene: 0. The CDR3 sequence is 13 residues long. The V gene's germline CDR1 is SGHRS and CDR2 YFSETQ. The CDR3 DNA follows: TGCGCCAGCAGCTGGGACAGGGACTATGGCTACACCTTC. Protein product: CASSWDRDYGYTF.

V is TRBV11-1 and J is TRBJ1-1, with D perhaps TRBD1 (5 bases). Germline lookup yields CDR1 SGHAT and CDR2 FQDESV (reference sequence). The CDR3 sequence is 15 residues long. Trimming stripped 3 bases from V and 4 bases from J, with 15 bases between. The CDR3 protein is CASSFDGGGSTEAFF. CDR3 nucleotide sequence: TGTGCCAGCAGCTTCGATGGGGGGGGAAGCACTGAAGCTTTCTTT.

V usage is TRBV7-6 and J usage is TRBJ2-1, with 12 bases matching TRBD2. Germline V gene lookup returns CDR1 SGHVS and CDR2 FNYEAQ. The CDR3 runs 20 residues. V lost 4 bases to trimming and J lost 3 bases; unmatched junction nucleotides: 16. The CDR3 DNA reads as TGTGCCAGCAGCTCTAGGACTAGCGGGGCCCCTCGGGGGTTCTACAATGAGCAGTTCTTC. Amino acids: CASSSRTSGAPRGFYNEQFF.

This clone was seen a handful of times. In DNA form, the CDR3 reads TGTGCCAGCAGCTACGGGGGGCACACTGAAGCTTTCTTT. Residues: CASSYGGHTEAFF. The chain recombines TRBV3-1 (or the pseudogene TRBV3-2) with TRBJ1-1; D is possibly TRBD1 (6 bases). Per germline, CDR1 LGHDT and CDR2 YNNKEL (reference sequence). The V and J ends lost 5 bases and 3 bases respectively, with 10 bases between them. This CDR3 comprises 13 residues.

V is TRBV12-2 and J is TRBJ2-5; no DNA check was done on the table's D call, TRBD1. TRBV12-2 is annotated as a pseudogene. This CDR3 has 10 residues. The CDR3: CASRFRTQYF. In DNA form, the CDR3 reads TGTGCAAGTCGCTTCAGGACCCAGTACTTC.

The rearrangement uses TRBV28 and TRBJ2-5, with 10 bases fitting TRBD1. The germline V gene encodes CDR1 MDHEN and CDR2 SYDVKM. V gave up 5 bases and J gave up 4 bases; unmatched junction bases: 10. The CDR3 extends over 16 amino acids. CDR3 sequence reads: CASSPQTGTGVETQYF. The CDR3 DNA reads as TGTGCCAGCAGTCCCCAAACCGGGACAGGGGTAGAGACCCAGTACTTC.

This clone was recorded once. This chain uses TRBV3-1 (or the pseudogene TRBV3-2) with TRBJ2-3, with a tentative D call TRBD2 (6 bases). Trimming took 1 base from V and 2 from J, leaving 7 bases between them. The V gene's germline CDR1 is LGHDT and CDR2 YNNKEL (reference sequence). The CDR3 spans 14 residues. The CDR3: CASSQGTTTDTQYF. The CDR3 DNA is TGTGCCAGCAGCCAAGGGACTACCACAGATACGCAGTATTTT.

This chain links TRBV19 with TRBJ1-1, with 9 bases identical to TRBD1. Trimming took 5 bases from V and 2 from J; bases not matched to a gene: 3. The V gene's germline CDR1 is LNHDA and CDR2 SQIVND (reference sequence). The CDR3 runs to 14 residues. This chain's CDR3 is CASSFTGGNTEAFF. CDR3 sequence (DNA): TGTGCCAGTAGTTTTACAGGGGGCAACACTGAAGCTTTCTTT.

The chain is built from TRBV30 and TRBJ2-7; D ambiguous. CDR1 is GTSNPN, CDR2 SVGIG, per germline (reference sequence). This CDR3 spans 12 amino acids. Trimming took 3 bases from V and 0 from J, leaving 6 bases between them. CDR3 coding DNA: TGTGCCTGGAGGGAGTCCTCCTACGAGCAGTACTTC. Translation gives CAWRESSYEQYF.

The chain uses TRBV28 and TRBJ1-1; D not resolved. The CDR3 is 19 residues long. The germline V and J ends were trimmed by 5 bases and 8 bases, with 33 bases remaining between them. Germline V lookup: CDR1 MDHEN, CDR2 SYDVKM. The CDR3 DNA reads as TGTGCCAGCAGTCCCCTCTTCACCATATCTAACGGGATCCGCGGGGAAGCTTTCTTT. As protein: CASSPLFTISNGIRGEAFF.

The chain joins TRBV28 to TRBJ1-1; possibly TRBD1 for D (5 bases). In germline, CDR1 is MDHEN, CDR2 SYDVKM. V was pared by 7 bases and J by 1 base, with 7 bases between. This CDR3 is 12 amino acids long. In nucleotides, the CDR3 is TGTGCCAGCACGACAGCGAACACTGAAGCTTTCTTT. Amino acids: CASTTANTEAFF.

This chain uses TRBV19 with TRBJ1-5; a possible D gene is TRBD1 (5 bases). V gave up 3 bases and J gave up 0 bases, with 12 bases separating them. Looked up from germline, CDR1 is LNHDA and CDR2 is SQIVND (reference sequence). CDR3 size: 16 residues. The CDR3 sequence is CASSMGQGYSNQPQHF. CDR3 in DNA: TGTGCCAGTAGTATGGGGCAGGGATATAGCAATCAGCCCCAGCATTTT.